A selection of T cell receptor beta chains follows, all from one sample in a study of PD-1 blockade in classical Hodgkin lymphoma. The table came from immunoSEQ multiplex PCR; TCRdb's copy has only in-frame clones and leaves some out. The sample comprises about 13,000 clones, around 84% of which are singletons, and more than 25% rests with the top ten. The input for sequencing was peripheral blood mononuclear cells (PBMCs), taken at baseline. The source is a human donor with classical Hodgkin lymphoma. The CDR3 runs from the conserved cysteine through the conserved F or W. The order of the fields is CDR3 length, J gene, V gene, CDR3 protein.

15 TRBJ2-2 TRBV27 CASRAGADYTGELFF
15 TRBJ2-5 TRBV9 CASSAEGAVGETQYF
14 TRBJ2-5 TRBV27 CASSRRTPQETQYF
18 TRBJ2-1 TRBV29-1 CSVEPLAGDLRSYNEQFF
13 TRBJ1-1 TRBV7-9 CASTLTGNTEAFF
14 TRBJ2-2 TRBV7-2 CASSFFPSTGELFF
14 TRBJ2-1 TRBV4-3 CASSHGSGIGEQFF
13 TRBJ1-3 TRBV6-6 CASSRTGGDTIYF
14 TRBJ2-3 TRBV5-1 CASSLGQRGDTQYF
16 TRBJ2-1 TRBV30 CAWSVGTAMGHNEQFF
14 TRBJ2-1 TRBV12-5 CASGLAQGYNEQFF
15 TRBJ2-1 TRBV2 CASSEEGSFNNEQFF
15 TRBJ2-7 TRBV6-1 CASSESGGFDYEQYF
17 TRBJ2-3 TRBV4-1 CASSQPPPRQVWDTQYF
13 TRBJ1-3 TRBV5-8 CASSFRGANTIYF
15 TRBJ1-2 TRBV19 CASSTSQERGYGYTF
13 TRBJ1-4 TRBV4-2 CASSQDSREKLFF
15 TRBJ2-3 TRBV4-2 CASSLNRASTDTQYF
15 TRBJ2-1 TRBV5-4 CASSPPLAGPNEQFF
16 TRBJ2-3 TRBV2 CASRPGTGPSHRPQYF
17 TRBJ2-2 TRBV5-1 CASSLNLGQGNTGELFF
13 TRBJ2-1 TRBV19 CASGKGSYNEQFF
15 TRBJ2-1 TRBV15 CATSGGQQGGNEQFF
13 TRBJ2-1 TRBV7-3 CASSSGLNNEQFF
13 TRBJ2-3 TRBV2 CASSLGVKDTQYF
15 TRBJ1-2 TRBV11-2 CASSLQGQGYYGYTF
15 TRBJ2-7 TRBV27 CASSSRGLTSYEQYF
14 TRBJ1-5 TRBV7-8 CASSLRRGNQPQHF
16 TRBJ2-5 TRBV18 CASSPPRGPDQETQYF
13 TRBJ1-1 TRBV6-1 CASRDRGLSEAFF
15 TRBJ2-3 TRBV5-6 CASSSKSGEVDTQYF
13 TRBJ1-1 TRBV10-3 CAISKSGRSEAFF
13 TRBJ2-7 TRBV11-1 CASRGTGIYEQYF
15 TRBJ2-5 TRBV6-5 CASSVRGDGLGTQYF
15 TRBJ1-1 TRBV6-1 CASSEVQGARTEAFF
16 TRBJ2-2 TRBV7-3 CASSAGLAGGTGELFF
14 TRBJ2-3 TRBV9 CASSVWGSGDTQYF
15 TRBJ1-5 TRBV6-1 CASTEQGEGNQPQHF
13 TRBJ2-3 TRBV9 CASSVSSPDTQYF
14 TRBJ1-4 TRBV15 CATSREGANEKLFF